Each of the 12 T cell receptor beta chains below was sequenced from the same sample in a study of shared clonotypes between healthy human individuals. CD8 cells regarded as naive lacked CD45RO, were positively chosen for CCR7, and omitted terminally differentiated effector memory CD45RA+ cells. TCRdb's table, derived via immunoSEQ multiplex PCR, lists solely in-frame clones and lacks some. Here the sample spans hundreds of thousands of clones, around 96% being singletons. Material for sequencing was naive CD8+ T cells sorted from blood. The receptors derive from a woman in her 30s in good health.

The chain uses TRBV5-1 and TRBJ1-4; D is undetermined. Germline CDR1 SGHRS, CDR2 YFSETQ. Trimming left V 0 bases short and J 0 bases short, with 6 bases between. This CDR3 comprises 15 residues. The DNA of the CDR3 is TGCGCCAGCAGCTTGGGATACGCAACTAATGAAAAACTGTTTTTT. Encoded protein: CASSLGYATNEKLFF.

V and J are TRBV10-3 and TRBJ2-7; D unclear. The CDR3 is made up of 14 amino acids. V was clipped by 3 bases and J by 3 bases, with 12 bases between them. Germline CDR1 reads ENHRY; CDR2 reads SYGVKD. The CDR3 DNA reads as TGTGCCATCAGTGACGAGCTCTACCGCTACGAGCAGTACTTC. Encoded protein: CAISDELYRYEQYF.

The V and J genes are TRBV27 and TRBJ1-2, with unresolved D. The CDR3 has 13 residues. The V end lost 8 bases, the J end lost 4 bases, and 14 bases lay between the germline ends. The germline V gene has CDR1 MNHEY and CDR2 SMNVEV (reference sequence). In DNA form, the CDR3 reads TGTGCCAGCGGCCTACAGAGGAGCTATGGCTACACCTTC. Translated, it gives CASGLQRSYGYTF.

V gene TRBV27 combines with J gene TRBJ2-5; tentatively, D is TRBD1 (5 bases). V was cut by 0 bases and J by 5 bases, with 7 bases left in between. In germline, CDR1 is MNHEY, CDR2 SMNVEV (reference sequence). This CDR3 has 13 amino acids. This chain's CDR3 is CASSLSAGETQYF. For the CDR3, the DNA is TGTGCCAGCAGTTTATCAGCAGGGGAGACCCAGTACTTC.

V usage is TRBV7-9 and J usage is TRBJ1-4; 8 bases fit TRBD1. Germline trimming cut 5 bases from V and 5 bases from J; bases unmatched to any gene: 4. Germline values: CDR1 SEHNR, CDR2 FQNEAQ (reference sequence). This CDR3 comprises 14 residues. The DNA of the CDR3 is TGTGCCAGCAGCCCGCGACAGGGGAATGAAAAACTGTTTTTT. Amino acids: CASSPRQGNEKLFF. Looking up the rest from reference TRBV7-9 and TRBJ1-4 gives the full variable domain: DTGVSQNPRHKITKRGQNVTFRCDPISEHNRLYWYRQTLGQGPEFLTYFQNEAQLEKSRLLSDRFSAERPKGSFSTLEIQRTEQGDSAMYLCASSPRQGNEKLFFGSGTQLSVL.

In the case of this clone: A read error may account for a junction end that differs from germline. This CDR3 is CASSQAKGNAEAFF. In DNA, the CDR3 is TGCGCCAGCAGCCAAGCTAAGGGGAACGCTGAAGCTTTCTTT. The chain links TRBV4-1 to TRBJ1-1, with D maybe TRBD1 (5 bases). CDR1 and CDR2 (germline): MGHRA, YSYEKL. This CDR3 is 14 amino acids long.

This rearrangement joins TRBV6-5 to TRBJ2-1; 10 bases fit TRBD2. The CDR3 consists of 14 residues. Germline CDR1 MNHEY, CDR2 SVGAGI. With V trimmed by 6 bases and J by 5 bases, 4 bases remained unmatched. The CDR3 loop is CASSRTSGDNEQFF. For the CDR3, the DNA is TGTGCCAGCAGCCGGACTAGCGGAGACAATGAGCAGTTCTTC.

The rearrangement joins TRBV12-2 to TRBJ2-7; the DNA was not used to check the table's D call, TRBD2. TRBV12-2 is assigned pseudogene status. This CDR3 spans 17 amino acids. CDR3 coding DNA: TGTGCAAGTCGCTTAGACAGGGAGGGCCCCAGATTCTACGAGCAGTACTTC. Translated: CASRLDREGPRFYEQYF.

This chain connects TRBV2 to TRBJ2-1; D assignment may be TRBD1 or TRBD2 (5 bases each). This CDR3 has 16 amino acids. Germline V gene lookup returns CDR1 SNHLY and CDR2 FYNNEI. The V and J ends lost 7 bases and 10 bases respectively, with 26 bases between them. CDR3 protein: CASNGERGRPHSEQFF. DNA for the CDR3: TGTGCCAGCAACGGGGAGAGGGGCAGGCCCCACAGCGAGCAGTTCTTC.

This clone was picked up one time. The rearrangement joins TRBV7-8 to TRBJ1-1, with a weak D call TRBD1 (6 bases). The CDR3 loop spans 14 amino acids. Trimming shortened V by 5 bases and J by 2 bases, and 12 bases separated the two germline ends. Per the germline V gene, CDR1 is SGHVS and CDR2 is FQNEAQ. The CDR3 bases are TGTGCCAGCAGCCTCTCGGACAGAAACACTGAAGCTTTCTTT. Its protein is CASSLSDRNTEAFF.

DNA for the CDR3: TGTGCCAGCAGAGGGGCCGGAAGCTCCTACGAGCAGTACTTC. This codes for CASRGAGSSYEQYF. The chain joins TRBV27 to TRBJ2-7; weak D call: TRBD1 (5 bases). Germline V CDR1 and CDR2: MNHEY, SMNVEV (reference sequence). Trimming pared 6 bases from V and 0 bases from J, leaving 12 bases between. The CDR3 covers 14 residues.

The rearrangement links TRBV7-8 to TRBJ2-5; the D is unclear. CDR1 is SGHVS and CDR2 is FQNEAQ in the germline V gene. V lost 5 bases to trimming and J lost 2 bases, with 15 bases between them. The CDR3 loop spans 15 amino acids. CDR3 region: CASSPPDDGQETQYF. CDR3 nucleotide sequence: TGTGCCAGCAGCCCCCCGGACGACGGGCAAGAGACCCAGTACTTC.